This note documents a single T cell receptor (beta chain) sequence. This specimen belongs to a study of long-term antiretroviral therapy in people with HIV. The CDR3 has 13 residues. Germline CDR1 ENHRY, CDR2 SYGVKD. Trimming took 11 bases from V and 4 from J, leaving 17 bases between them. An immunoSEQ assay, version v3.0, was performed at survey level. Sequencing was performed with immunoSEQ multiplex PCR; in TCRdb, only in-frame clones are kept and a portion is missing. The table records about 30,000 clones, 80% to 95% of them present only once. The chain joins TRBV10-3 to TRBJ1-2; D gene ambiguous. Sequenced material: unsorted PBMCs, taken just over 5 years after starting antiretroviral therapy. The TCR originated in a woman between 40 and 55 years old with HIV. Here the CDR3 reads CAAGRGSLYGYTF. Here the CDR3 DNA reads TGTGCCGCCGGTCGGGGATCCCTCTATGGCTACACCTTC.